Listed below are T cell receptor beta chains from one sample, sequenced in a study of identical twins. TCRdb analysed the 5' RACE reads with MiXCR anew, one entry per CDR3 protein. The sample contains approximately 210,000 distinct CDR3 sequences, 5% to 7% of which appear only once. A further study also used this sample, focusing on T cells expressing NK-cell markers.

Sequenced sample: CD8+ T cells sorted from blood. These receptors originate from a woman aged 18-30 years in good health. Both conserved end residues are part of each CDR3. A D gene is named only where the DNA matches it firmly. Rows may omit the clone size; those that give it use once, few, many or a size class.

clone_size: .
j_call: TRBJ2-7
d_call: TRBD1
v_call: TRBV29-1
cdr3_nt: TGCAGCGTTGAAGATCGCGACAGGGGGTACCCCTACGAGCAGTACTTC
cdr3_aa: CSVEDRDRGYPYEQYF

clone_size: many
j_call: TRBJ1-2
d_call: .
v_call: TRBV12-3/TRBV12-4
cdr3_nt: TGTGCCAGCAGTTTTACGCGGGGCGTAAGCTATGGCTACACCTTC
cdr3_aa: CASSFTRGVSYGYTF

clone_size: many
j_call: TRBJ1-1
d_call: .
v_call: TRBV12-3/TRBV12-4
cdr3_nt: TGTGCCAGCAGTCCACAGGGCGTGAACACTGAAGCTTTCTTT
cdr3_aa: CASSPQGVNTEAFF

clone_size: few
j_call: TRBJ2-7
d_call: .
v_call: TRBV5-1
cdr3_nt: TGCGCCAGCAGCCTACAACAGGGAGTAAGCTACGAGCAGTACTTC
cdr3_aa: CASSLQQGVSYEQYF

clone_size: few
j_call: TRBJ2-7
d_call: TRBD1
v_call: TRBV15
cdr3_nt: TGTGCCACCAGCAGTGATGACAGGGGATCCTACGAGCAGTACTTC
cdr3_aa: CATSSDDRGSYEQYF

clone_size: .
j_call: TRBJ1-6
d_call: .
v_call: TRBV7-9
cdr3_nt: TGTGCCAGCAGCCGCGAAAGGGACCTTAATTCACCCCTCCACTTT
cdr3_aa: CASSRERDLNSPLHF

clone_size: .
j_call: TRBJ1-4
d_call: TRBD1
v_call: TRBV7-9
cdr3_nt: TGTGCCAGCAGCTACGGAACAGGGGGTATTAATGAAAAACTGTTTTTT
cdr3_aa: CASSYGTGGINEKLFF

clone_size: few
j_call: TRBJ2-4
d_call: .
v_call: TRBV5-5
cdr3_nt: TGTGCCAGCAGCTTGGGATGGGGGGAAAACATTCAGTACTTC
cdr3_aa: CASSLGWGENIQYF

clone_size: many
j_call: TRBJ2-2
d_call: TRBD1
v_call: TRBV7-9
cdr3_nt: TGTGCCAGCAGGTTTCAGGGGGTGAACACCGGGGAGCTGTTTTTT
cdr3_aa: CASRFQGVNTGELFF

clone_size: few
j_call: TRBJ2-2
d_call: TRBD1
v_call: TRBV20-1
cdr3_nt: TGCAGTGCTAGGCCCCCAGCGACAGGGGCCGGGGAGCTGTTTTTT
cdr3_aa: CSARPPATGAGELFF

clone_size: many
j_call: TRBJ2-1
d_call: TRBD2
v_call: TRBV7-8
cdr3_nt: TGTGCCAGCTCACCGGGACTAGCGTGGAGTGATGAGCAGTTCTTC
cdr3_aa: CASSPGLAWSDEQFF

clone_size: few
j_call: TRBJ1-5
d_call: .
v_call: TRBV18
cdr3_nt: TGTGCCAGCTCAAGGGGGGCGAGCAATCAGCCCCAGCATTTT
cdr3_aa: CASSRGASNQPQHF

clone_size: many
j_call: TRBJ1-1
d_call: .
v_call: TRBV4-3
cdr3_nt: TGCGCCAGCAGCCAAGACACTGATAGGTATGAAGCTTTCTTT
cdr3_aa: CASSQDTDRYEAFF

clone_size: .
j_call: TRBJ2-3
d_call: .
v_call: TRBV18
cdr3_nt: TGTGCCAGCTCCCCTACAAGGGAGTCCTACCAAACAGATACGCAGTATTTT
cdr3_aa: CASSPTRESYQTDTQYF

clone_size: .
j_call: TRBJ1-2
d_call: TRBD1
v_call: TRBV20-1
cdr3_nt: TGCAGTGCTAGAGCCGGGACAGGGGGCCCCTATGGCTACACCTTC
cdr3_aa: CSARAGTGGPYGYTF

clone_size: .
j_call: TRBJ2-7
d_call: .
v_call: TRBV7-9
cdr3_nt: TGTGCCAGCACCAGTGAGAGCTACGAGCAGTACTTC
cdr3_aa: CASTSESYEQYF

clone_size: .
j_call: TRBJ2-6
d_call: .
v_call: TRBV12-3/TRBV12-4
cdr3_nt: TGTGCCAGCAGTTCCCGACTGGGCTCTGGGGCCAACGTCCTGACTTTC
cdr3_aa: CASSSRLGSGANVLTF

clone_size: few
j_call: TRBJ2-1
d_call: .
v_call: TRBV6-2/TRBV6-3
cdr3_nt: TGTGCCAGCACGAACTCCTACAATGAGCAGTTCTTC
cdr3_aa: CASTNSYNEQFF

clone_size: many
j_call: TRBJ2-7
d_call: TRBD1
v_call: TRBV27
cdr3_nt: TGTGCCAGCAGGGGACAGTGGGACAACTACGAGCAGTACTTC
cdr3_aa: CASRGQWDNYEQYF

clone_size: .
j_call: TRBJ2-1
d_call: TRBD2
v_call: TRBV7-9
cdr3_nt: TGTGCCAGCAGTTATTCTGGGCTAGCGGGTTACAATGAGCAGTTCTTC
cdr3_aa: CASSYSGLAGYNEQFF

clone_size: .
j_call: TRBJ2-1
d_call: .
v_call: TRBV4-2
cdr3_nt: TGTGCCAGCAGCCAAGACCCGGCGCCATACAATGAGCAGTTCTTC
cdr3_aa: CASSQDPAPYNEQFF

clone_size: .
j_call: TRBJ2-3
d_call: .
v_call: TRBV9
cdr3_nt: TGTGCCAGCAGCGCCCCAAGGGCCGGGACTAGCACAGATACGCAGTATTTT
cdr3_aa: CASSAPRAGTSTDTQYF

clone_size: .
j_call: TRBJ1-2
d_call: TRBD1
v_call: TRBV12-3/TRBV12-4
cdr3_nt: TGTGCCAGCAGCCTGGGACAGTATGGCTACACCTTC
cdr3_aa: CASSLGQYGYTF

clone_size: .
j_call: TRBJ2-2
d_call: .
v_call: TRBV7-2
cdr3_nt: TGTGCCAGCAGCTTAGCTAATCCGGGCCCCGGGGAGCTGTTTTTT
cdr3_aa: CASSLANPGPGELFF

clone_size: many
j_call: TRBJ2-1
d_call: .
v_call: TRBV11-2
cdr3_nt: TGTGCCAGCAGCTTTTTTGAGGGGAATAATGAGCAGTTCTTC
cdr3_aa: CASSFFEGNNEQFF

clone_size: .
j_call: TRBJ1-1
d_call: TRBD1
v_call: TRBV5-1
cdr3_nt: TGCGCCAGCAGCTCCTCCTTGACAGGGATTCACATGAACACTGAAGCTTTCTTT
cdr3_aa: CASSSSLTGIHMNTEAFF

clone_size: few
j_call: TRBJ1-3
d_call: TRBD1
v_call: TRBV2
cdr3_nt: TGTGCCAGCAGTCCCGGGACAGGGGCTGGAAACACCATATATTTT
cdr3_aa: CASSPGTGAGNTIYF

clone_size: many
j_call: TRBJ1-6
d_call: .
v_call: TRBV2
cdr3_nt: TGTGCCAGCAGTGGACAGAGCTCCTATAATTCACCCCTCCACTTT
cdr3_aa: CASSGQSSYNSPLHF

clone_size: few
j_call: TRBJ2-3
d_call: .
v_call: TRBV20-1
cdr3_nt: TGCAGTGCCCGAGGGGTGCGCACAGATACGCAGTATTTT
cdr3_aa: CSARGVRTDTQYF

clone_size: .
j_call: TRBJ1-5
d_call: .
v_call: TRBV5-6
cdr3_nt: TGTGCCAGCAGCTTGGCCGTGGGAGCGCCCCAGCATTTT
cdr3_aa: CASSLAVGAPQHF

clone_size: few
j_call: TRBJ1-1
d_call: .
v_call: TRBV6-5
cdr3_nt: TGTGGGGCAGGGAGCACTGAAGCTTTCTTT
cdr3_aa: CGAGSTEAFF

clone_size: many
j_call: TRBJ2-5
d_call: .
v_call: TRBV30
cdr3_nt: TGTGCCTGGAGTGTCGGTAGTGCGTCGGAGACCCAGTACTTC
cdr3_aa: CAWSVGSASETQYF

clone_size: .
j_call: TRBJ2-3
d_call: TRBD1
v_call: TRBV4-3
cdr3_nt: TGCGCCAGCAGCCACGATCGGGCCGGGACAGAAGATACAGATACGCAGTATTTT
cdr3_aa: CASSHDRAGTEDTDTQYF

clone_size: many
j_call: TRBJ1-1
d_call: .
v_call: TRBV7-9
cdr3_nt: TGTGCCAGCAGCTGGATGAACACTGAAGCTTTCTTT
cdr3_aa: CASSWMNTEAFF

clone_size: .
j_call: TRBJ2-7
d_call: .
v_call: TRBV9
cdr3_nt: TGTGCCAGCAGCGTAGATGGCAGGGCCTACGAGCAGTACTTC
cdr3_aa: CASSVDGRAYEQYF

clone_size: .
j_call: TRBJ2-3
d_call: .
v_call: TRBV12-3/TRBV12-4
cdr3_nt: TGTGCCAGCAGTGATAAAGGGTTTTTGACAGATACGCAGTATTTT
cdr3_aa: CASSDKGFLTDTQYF

clone_size: many
j_call: TRBJ2-3
d_call: .
v_call: TRBV4-3
cdr3_nt: TGCGCCAGCAGCCAAGCAGTAGGATGGGCGTCGGGGACAGATACGCAGTATTTT
cdr3_aa: CASSQAVGWASGTDTQYF

clone_size: .
j_call: TRBJ2-6
d_call: TRBD2
v_call: TRBV5-1
cdr3_nt: TGCGCCAGCAGCTCGGCGGGGGGAGGCAACGTCCTGACTTTC
cdr3_aa: CASSSAGGGNVLTF

clone_size: .
j_call: TRBJ2-7
d_call: .
v_call: TRBV10-2
cdr3_nt: TGCGCCAGCTTCCCGGGACTGTCCTCCTACGAGCAGTACTTC
cdr3_aa: CASFPGLSSYEQYF

clone_size: few
j_call: TRBJ2-1
d_call: TRBD2
v_call: TRBV7-2
cdr3_nt: TGTGCCAGCAGCTTCATGGGGGGGTTATACAATGAGTGGCAGTTCTTC
cdr3_aa: CASSFMGGLYNEWQFF

clone_size: few
j_call: TRBJ1-1
d_call: .
v_call: TRBV12-3/TRBV12-4
cdr3_nt: TGTGCCAGCAGTATGGTGGGCACTGAAGCTTTCTTT
cdr3_aa: CASSMVGTEAFF

clone_size: .
j_call: TRBJ2-3
d_call: .
v_call: TRBV6-5
cdr3_nt: TGTGCCAGCAGTTATACGACCGGGACAGATACGCAGTATTTT
cdr3_aa: CASSYTTGTDTQYF

clone_size: few
j_call: TRBJ2-1
d_call: TRBD2
v_call: TRBV4-1
cdr3_nt: TGCGCCAGCAGCCACGGAGCCGCGGGACTAGCGGGCCATGAGCAGTTCTTC
cdr3_aa: CASSHGAAGLAGHEQFF

clone_size: .
j_call: TRBJ2-1
d_call: .
v_call: TRBV11-2
cdr3_nt: TGTGCCAGCAGCTCGGCAGGGACTTACAATGAGCAGTTCTTC
cdr3_aa: CASSSAGTYNEQFF

clone_size: .
j_call: TRBJ2-7
d_call: TRBD2
v_call: TRBV2
cdr3_nt: TGTGCCAGCAAGCCCGGTACTAGCGCTTCCTACGAGCAGTACTTC
cdr3_aa: CASKPGTSASYEQYF

clone_size: few
j_call: TRBJ2-1
d_call: .
v_call: TRBV11-2
cdr3_nt: TGTGCCAGCAGCCGTGAACTACTGAATGAGCAGTTCTTC
cdr3_aa: CASSRELLNEQFF